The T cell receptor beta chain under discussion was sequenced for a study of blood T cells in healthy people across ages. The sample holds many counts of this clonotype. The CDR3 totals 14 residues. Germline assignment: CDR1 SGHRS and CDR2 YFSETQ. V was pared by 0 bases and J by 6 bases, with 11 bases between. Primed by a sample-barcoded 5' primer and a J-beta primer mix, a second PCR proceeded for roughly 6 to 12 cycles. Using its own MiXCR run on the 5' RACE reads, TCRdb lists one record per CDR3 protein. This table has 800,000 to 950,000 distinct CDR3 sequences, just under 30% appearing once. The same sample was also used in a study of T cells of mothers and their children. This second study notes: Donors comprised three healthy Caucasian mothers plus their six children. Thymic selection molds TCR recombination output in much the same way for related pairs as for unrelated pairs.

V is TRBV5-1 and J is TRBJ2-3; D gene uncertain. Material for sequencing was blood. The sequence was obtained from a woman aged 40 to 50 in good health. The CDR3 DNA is TGCGCCAGCAGCTTGGTCTCATCTACGGATACGCAGTATTTT. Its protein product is CASSLVSSTDTQYF. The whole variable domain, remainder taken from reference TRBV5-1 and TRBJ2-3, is KAGVTQTPRYLIKTRGQQVTLSCSPISGHRSVSWYQQTPGQGLQFLFEYFSETQRNKGNFPGRFSGRQFSNSRSEMNVSTLELGDSALYLCASSLVSSTDTQYFGPGTRLTVL.